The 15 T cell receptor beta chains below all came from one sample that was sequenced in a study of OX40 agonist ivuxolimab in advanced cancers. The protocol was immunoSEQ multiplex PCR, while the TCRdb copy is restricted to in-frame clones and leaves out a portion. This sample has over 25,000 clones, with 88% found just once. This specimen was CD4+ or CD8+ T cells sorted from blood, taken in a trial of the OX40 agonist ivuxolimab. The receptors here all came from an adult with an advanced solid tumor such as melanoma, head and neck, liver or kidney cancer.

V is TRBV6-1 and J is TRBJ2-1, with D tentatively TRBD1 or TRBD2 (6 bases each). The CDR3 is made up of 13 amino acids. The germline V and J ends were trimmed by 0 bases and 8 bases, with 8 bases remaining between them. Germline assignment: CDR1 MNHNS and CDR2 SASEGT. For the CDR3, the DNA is TGTGCCAGCAGTGAAGCTGGGGGGCATGAGCAGTTCTTC. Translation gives CASSEAGGHEQFF.

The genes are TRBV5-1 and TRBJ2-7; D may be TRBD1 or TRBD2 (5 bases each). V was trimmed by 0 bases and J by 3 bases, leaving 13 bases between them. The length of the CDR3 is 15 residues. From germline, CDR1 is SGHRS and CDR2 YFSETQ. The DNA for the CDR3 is TGCGCCAGCAGCTTGGGAGCTGGGGCGGGCTACGAGCAGTACTTC. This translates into CASSLGAGAGYEQYF.

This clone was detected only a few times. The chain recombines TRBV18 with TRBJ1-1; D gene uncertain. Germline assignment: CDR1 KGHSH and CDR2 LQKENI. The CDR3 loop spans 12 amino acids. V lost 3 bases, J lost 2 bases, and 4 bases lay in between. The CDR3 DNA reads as TGTGCCAGCTCACCTCCTAACACTGAAGCTTTCTTT. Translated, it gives CASSPPNTEAFF.

In nucleotides, the CDR3 is TGTGCCAGCAGTCTTGGGGCAGGCAGGAGGCCCCAGCATTTT. It codes for CASSLGAGRRPQHF. The rearrangement uses TRBV27 and TRBJ1-5, with D perhaps matching TRBD1 (5 bases). Germline V gene lookup returns CDR1 MNHEY and CDR2 SMNVEV (reference sequence). The CDR3 extends over 14 amino acids. The V end was cut by 5 bases, the J end by 9 bases, with 17 bases between.

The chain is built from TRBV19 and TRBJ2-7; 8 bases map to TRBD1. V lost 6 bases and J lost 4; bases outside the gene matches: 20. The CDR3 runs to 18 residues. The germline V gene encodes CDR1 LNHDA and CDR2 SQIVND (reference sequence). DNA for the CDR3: TGTGCCAGTAGCCCCTCCAGCCCCGGACAGGGTCCTTTGTACGAGCAGTACTTC. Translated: CASSPSSPGQGPLYEQYF.

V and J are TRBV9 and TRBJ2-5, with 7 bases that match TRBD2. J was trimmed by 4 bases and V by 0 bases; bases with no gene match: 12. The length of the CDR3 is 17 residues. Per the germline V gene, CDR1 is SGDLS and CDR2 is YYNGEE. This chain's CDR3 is CASSVGGGAQLGETQYF. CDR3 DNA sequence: TGTGCCAGCAGCGTAGGCGGGGGTGCCCAGTTGGGAGAGACCCAGTACTTC.

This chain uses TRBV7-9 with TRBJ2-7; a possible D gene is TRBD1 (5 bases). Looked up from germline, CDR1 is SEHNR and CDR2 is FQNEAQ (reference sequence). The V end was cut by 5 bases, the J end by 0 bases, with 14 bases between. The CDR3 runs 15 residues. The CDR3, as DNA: TGTGCCAGCAGCGGGGCGGCACTTGCCTCCTACGAGCAGTACTTC. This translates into CASSGAALASYEQYF.

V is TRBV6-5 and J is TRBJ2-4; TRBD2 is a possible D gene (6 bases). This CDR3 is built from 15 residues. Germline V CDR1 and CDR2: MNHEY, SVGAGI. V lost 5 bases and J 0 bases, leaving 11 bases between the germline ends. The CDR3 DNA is TGTGCCAGCAGTGCATCGGGAGTAGCCAAAAACATTCAGTACTTC. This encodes CASSASGVAKNIQYF.

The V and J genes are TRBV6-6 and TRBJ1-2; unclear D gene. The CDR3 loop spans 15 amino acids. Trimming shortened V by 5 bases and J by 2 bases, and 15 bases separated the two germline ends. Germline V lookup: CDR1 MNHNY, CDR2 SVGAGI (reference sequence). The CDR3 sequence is CASSPRGLTNYGYTF. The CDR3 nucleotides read TGTGCCAGCAGTCCTCGCGGCCTCACCAACTATGGCTACACCTTC.

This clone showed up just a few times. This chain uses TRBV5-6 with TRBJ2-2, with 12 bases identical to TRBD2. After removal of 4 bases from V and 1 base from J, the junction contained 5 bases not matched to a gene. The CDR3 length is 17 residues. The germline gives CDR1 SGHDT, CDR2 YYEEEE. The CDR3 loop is CASSRLAGALNTGELFF. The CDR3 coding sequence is TGTGCCAGCAGCCGACTAGCGGGGGCCCTGAACACCGGGGAGCTGTTTTTT.

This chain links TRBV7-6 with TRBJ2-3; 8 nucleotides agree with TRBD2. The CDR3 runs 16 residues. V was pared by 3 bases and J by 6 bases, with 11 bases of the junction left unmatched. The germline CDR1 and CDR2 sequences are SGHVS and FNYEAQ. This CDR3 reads CASSFTDSGTSDTQYF. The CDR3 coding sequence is TGTGCCAGCAGCTTTACAGATAGCGGGACCTCGGATACGCAGTATTTT.

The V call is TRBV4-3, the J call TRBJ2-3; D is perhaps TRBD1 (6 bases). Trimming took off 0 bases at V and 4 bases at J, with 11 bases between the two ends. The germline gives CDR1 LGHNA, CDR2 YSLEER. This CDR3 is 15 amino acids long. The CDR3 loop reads CASSQETGRSDTQYF. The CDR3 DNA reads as TGCGCCAGCAGCCAAGAAACAGGGAGATCAGATACGCAGTATTTT.

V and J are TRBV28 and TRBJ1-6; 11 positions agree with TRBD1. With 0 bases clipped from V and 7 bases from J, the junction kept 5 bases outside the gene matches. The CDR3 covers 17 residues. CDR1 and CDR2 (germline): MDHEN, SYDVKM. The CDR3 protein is CASSLWPRTGGNSPLHF. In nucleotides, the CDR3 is TGTGCCAGCAGTTTATGGCCCCGGACAGGGGGCAATTCACCCCTCCACTTT.

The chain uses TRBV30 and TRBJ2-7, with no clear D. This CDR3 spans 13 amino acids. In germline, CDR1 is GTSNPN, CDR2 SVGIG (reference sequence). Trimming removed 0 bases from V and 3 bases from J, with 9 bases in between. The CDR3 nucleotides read TGTGCCTGGAGTGTAGGCCAGTACTACGAGCAGTACTTC. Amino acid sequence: CAWSVGQYYEQYF.

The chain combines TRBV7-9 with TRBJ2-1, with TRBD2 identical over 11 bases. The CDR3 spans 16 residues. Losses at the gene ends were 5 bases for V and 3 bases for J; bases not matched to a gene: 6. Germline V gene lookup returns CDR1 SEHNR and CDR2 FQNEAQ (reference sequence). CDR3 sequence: CASSAYSGGVYNEQFF. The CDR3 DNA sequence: TGTGCCAGCAGCGCCTATAGCGGGGGGGTCTACAATGAGCAGTTCTTC.